This TCR beta chain was sequenced during a study of vaccination effects on CD4 cells after COVID-19 (dated by TCRdb to 2021 to 2024). Some background on the complete study: After vaccination, three convalescent patients were sampled both early (day +14) and late (day +241, +227, +161 respectively). Across the study, the median time from the second dose to post-vaccine sampling was 72 days (range 14 to 241). The study compared SARS-CoV-2 spike-specific CD4+ TCR repertoires before and after mRNA vaccination in COVID-19 convalescent patients and infection-naive vaccine recipients. Altogether, about 10 COVID-19 convalescent patients and a few SARS-CoV-2-naive healthy vaccine recipients made up the full study. In the study, cultures from other donors were sequenced using the Oncomine TCR Beta short-read assay on an Illumina iSeq 100. General findings and caveats noted by the study authors: Limitations of the study were the small number of convalescent patients and the absence of early post-infection timepoints. At late post-vaccination timepoints, both infection-induced and vaccine-induced clones showed marked clonal contraction, consistent with waning T cell responses. Among convalescent patients, the spike-reactive repertoire after vaccination was made up mainly of new vaccine-induced clones that were largely distinct from the clones induced by infection.

In the ViraFEST assay, PBMC were stimulated with viral peptide pools, and antigen-specific CD4+ T cell clonotypes were then identified by expansion using TCR sequencing. After around 10 days of culture, CD4+ T cells were isolated with the EasySep CD4+ T cell isolation kit. PCR-confirmed SARS-CoV-2 infection had occurred in convalescent patients between March and December 2020, before the Alpha, Beta and Delta variants emerged in the United States. Participants received two doses of either the BNT162b2 or the mRNA-1273 mRNA SARS-CoV-2 vaccine. Each well held some 1.9 million PBMC cultured in IMDM containing around 5.1% human AB serum, roughly 9.6 IU/ml IL-2 and gentamicin, along with about 10 ug/ml peptides. Half of the culture medium was replaced with fresh IL-2-containing medium on days 3 and 7. Unless otherwise noted, each peptide stimulation condition was cultured in triplicate wells. Using Ficoll-Paque Plus gradient centrifugation, PBMC were separated from whole blood and then either used fresh or cryopreserved at -140C. The spike proteins of SARS-CoV-2 and of the common cold coronaviruses HCoV-NL63, HCoV-OC43 and HCoV-229E were spanned by overlapping peptide pools. Genomic DNA was extracted from cultured CD4+ T cells with the QIAamp micro DNA kit.

Turning to this clone: The target of this receptor is not known. No much larger clone is present one base from it, and per-base qualities are unavailable.

Library prep was done by the immunoSEQ multiplex PCR assay. DNA from the cultured and isolated CD4+ T cells underwent TCR beta CDR3 sequencing. As for how the authors treated the data: Non-productive TCR sequences were removed and reads were trimmed to the CDR3 region, keeping CDR3s of at least 7 amino acids. The MANAFEST web app was used to pick out antigen-specific clonotypes by comparing their expansion in peptide wells with that in reference cultures. To count as positive, a clone had to show expansion at FDR<0.05 compared with the reference and with all other wells, an odds ratio above 5, and a frequency above 0.1% in two replicate wells. A clonotype was called cross-reactive if it was significantly expanded both in SARS-CoV-2 spike wells and in at least one common cold coronavirus spike condition. Levenshtein distance calculated with the stringdist R package was used to assess CDR3 similarity, and unrooted trees were constructed with ape in R 3.6.1. The source is immuneACCESS, and TCRdb retained only in-frame sequences with V and J called. Part of the clones is not carried over; for the studies checked, unresolved V genes explain less than half of this, and the remainder is unexplained. V and J calls and clone size are as listed in that table; D and trimming were resolved from the DNA. The sample table holds roughly 15,000 clones, of which just over 75% were seen once. The top ten clonotypes cover more than 15% of the sample.

CDR1 and CDR2, looked up from the germline V gene, are MNHNS and SASEGT. Trimming takes 2 bases from V and 4 bases from J, and the germline ends sit 9 bases apart. The CDR3, from cysteine to phenylalanine, totals 14 residues. Of all the DNA, just the CDR3 is kept, 42 bases in frame from base 1. This receptor chain uses TRBV6-1 and TRBJ1-3, and the D gene may be TRBD1, 5 bases matching. The origin of this receptor is a human donor who had a prior SARS-CoV-2 infection. The sequenced sample was CD4+ T cells from PBMCs cultured with SARS-CoV-2 spike peptides, obtained after COVID-19 vaccination. Reading the label with the study, this specimen's cell subset or site is: SARS-CoV-2 spike overlapping peptide pool stimulation. CDR3 loop: CASSEQQGGNTIYF. The bases are TGTGCCAGCAGTGAACAGCAGGGCGGAAACACCATATATTTT.